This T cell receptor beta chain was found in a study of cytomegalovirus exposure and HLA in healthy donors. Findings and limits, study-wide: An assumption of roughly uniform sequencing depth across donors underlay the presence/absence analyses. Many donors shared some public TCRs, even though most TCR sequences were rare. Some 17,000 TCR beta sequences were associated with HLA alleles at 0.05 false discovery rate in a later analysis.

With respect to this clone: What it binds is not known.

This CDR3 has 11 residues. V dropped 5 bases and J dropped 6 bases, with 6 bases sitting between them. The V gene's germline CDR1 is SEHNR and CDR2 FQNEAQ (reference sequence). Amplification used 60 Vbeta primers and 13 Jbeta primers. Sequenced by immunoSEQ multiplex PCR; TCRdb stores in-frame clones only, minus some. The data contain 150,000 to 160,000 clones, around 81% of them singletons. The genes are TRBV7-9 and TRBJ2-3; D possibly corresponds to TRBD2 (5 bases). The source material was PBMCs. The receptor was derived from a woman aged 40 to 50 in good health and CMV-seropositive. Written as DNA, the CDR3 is TGTGCCAGCAGCCGCGGGGATACGCAGTATTTT. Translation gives CASSRGDTQYF.